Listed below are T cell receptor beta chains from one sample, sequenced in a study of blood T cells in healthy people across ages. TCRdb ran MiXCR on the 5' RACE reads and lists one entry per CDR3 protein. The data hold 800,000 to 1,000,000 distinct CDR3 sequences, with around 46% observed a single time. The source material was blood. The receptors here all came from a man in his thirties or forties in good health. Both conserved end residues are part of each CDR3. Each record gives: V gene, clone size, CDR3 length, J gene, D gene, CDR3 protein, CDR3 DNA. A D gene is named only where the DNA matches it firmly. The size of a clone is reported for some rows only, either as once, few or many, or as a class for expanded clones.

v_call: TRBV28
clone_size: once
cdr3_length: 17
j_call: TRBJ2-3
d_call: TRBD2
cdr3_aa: CASSGVLAGGYTDTQYF
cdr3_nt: TGTGCCAGCAGCGGGGTACTAGCGGGGGGATATACAGATACGCAGTATTTT

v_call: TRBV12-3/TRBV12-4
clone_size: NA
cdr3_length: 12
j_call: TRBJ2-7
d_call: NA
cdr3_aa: CASPGQNYEQYF
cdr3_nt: TGTGCCAGCCCCGGACAGAACTACGAGCAGTACTTC

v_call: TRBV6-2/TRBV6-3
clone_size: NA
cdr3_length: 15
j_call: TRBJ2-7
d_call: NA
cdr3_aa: CASSYYTDKTYEQYF
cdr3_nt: TGTGCCAGCAGTTACTACACAGACAAAACCTACGAGCAGTACTTC

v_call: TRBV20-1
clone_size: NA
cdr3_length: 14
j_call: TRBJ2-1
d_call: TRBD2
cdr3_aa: CSAKFSLAVVEQFF
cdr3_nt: TGCAGTGCTAAGTTCTCACTAGCGGTAGTTGAGCAGTTCTTC

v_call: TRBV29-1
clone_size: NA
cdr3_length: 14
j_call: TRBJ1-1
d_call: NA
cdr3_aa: CSAYEGEANTKAFF
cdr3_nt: TGCAGCGCTTACGAGGGGGAGGCGAACACTAAAGCTTTCTTT

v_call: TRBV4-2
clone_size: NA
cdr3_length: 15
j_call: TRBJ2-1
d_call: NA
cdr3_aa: CASSQDQPTLHEQFF
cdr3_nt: TGTGCCAGCAGCCAAGATCAGCCCACGTTGCACGAGCAGTTCTTC

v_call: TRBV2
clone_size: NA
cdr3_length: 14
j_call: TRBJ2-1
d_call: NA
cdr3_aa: CASKGRAGKNEQFF
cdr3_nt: TGTGCCAGCAAGGGCCGGGCAGGGAAAAATGAGCAGTTCTTC

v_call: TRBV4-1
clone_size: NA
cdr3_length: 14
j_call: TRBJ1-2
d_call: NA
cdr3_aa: CASSSTARGYGYTF
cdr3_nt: TGCGCCAGCAGCTCAACAGCCCGAGGCTATGGCTACACCTTC

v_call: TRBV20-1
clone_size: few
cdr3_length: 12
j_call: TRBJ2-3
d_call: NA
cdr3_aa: CSASKGTDTQYF
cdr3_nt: TGCAGTGCTAGTAAAGGCACAGATACGCAGTATTTT

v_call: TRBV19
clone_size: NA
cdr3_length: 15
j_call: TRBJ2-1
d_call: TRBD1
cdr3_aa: CASSMAWTGGNEQFF
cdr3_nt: TGTGCCAGTAGTATGGCCTGGACAGGGGGAAATGAGCAGTTCTTC

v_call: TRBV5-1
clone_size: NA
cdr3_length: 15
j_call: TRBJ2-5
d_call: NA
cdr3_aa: CASSNRDTVQETQYF
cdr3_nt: TGCGCCAGCAGCAACCGGGACACAGTACAAGAGACCCAGTACTTC

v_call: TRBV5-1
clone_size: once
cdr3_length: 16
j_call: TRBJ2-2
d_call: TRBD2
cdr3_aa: CASSFSLAGGSGELFF
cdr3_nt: TGCGCCAGCAGCTTTTCCCTGGCGGGGGGCTCCGGGGAGCTGTTTTTT

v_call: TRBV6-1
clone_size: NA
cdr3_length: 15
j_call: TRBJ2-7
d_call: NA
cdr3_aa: CASRLHGNARNEQYF
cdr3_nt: TGTGCCAGCAGGCTACACGGTAATGCGCGCAATGAGCAGTACTTC

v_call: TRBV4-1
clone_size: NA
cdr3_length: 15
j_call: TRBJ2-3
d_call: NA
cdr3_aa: CASSQGAYPADTQYF
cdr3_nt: TGCGCCAGCAGCCAAGGGGCCTACCCAGCAGATACGCAGTATTTT

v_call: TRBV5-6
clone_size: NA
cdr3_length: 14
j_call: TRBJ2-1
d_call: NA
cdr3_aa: CASSLVAEDNEQFF
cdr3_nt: TGTGCCAGCAGCTTGGTAGCCGAGGACAATGAGCAGTTCTTC

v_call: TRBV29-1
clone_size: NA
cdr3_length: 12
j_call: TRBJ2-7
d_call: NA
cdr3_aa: CSVSGAPYEQYF
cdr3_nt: TGCAGCGTTTCCGGGGCGCCTTACGAGCAGTACTTC

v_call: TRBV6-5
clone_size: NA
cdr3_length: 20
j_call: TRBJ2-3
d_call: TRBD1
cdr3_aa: CAGSYGSGQGRSGGTDTQYF
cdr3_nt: TGTGCCGGCAGTTACGGGTCGGGACAGGGTCGAAGCGGCGGCACAGATACGCAGTATTTT